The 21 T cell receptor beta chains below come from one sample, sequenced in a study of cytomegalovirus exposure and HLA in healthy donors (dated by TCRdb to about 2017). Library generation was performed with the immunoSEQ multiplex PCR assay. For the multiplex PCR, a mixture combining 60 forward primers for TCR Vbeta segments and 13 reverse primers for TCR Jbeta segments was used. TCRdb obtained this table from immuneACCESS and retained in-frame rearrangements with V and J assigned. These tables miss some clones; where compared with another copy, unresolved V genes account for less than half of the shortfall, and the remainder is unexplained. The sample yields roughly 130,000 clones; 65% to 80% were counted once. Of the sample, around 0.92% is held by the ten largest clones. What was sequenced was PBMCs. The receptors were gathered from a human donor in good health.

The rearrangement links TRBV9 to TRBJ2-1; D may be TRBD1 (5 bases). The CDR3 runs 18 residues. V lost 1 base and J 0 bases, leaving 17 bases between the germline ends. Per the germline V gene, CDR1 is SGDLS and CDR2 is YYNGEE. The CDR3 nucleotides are TGTGCCAGCAGCGTATCTACCGGCAGGGCCTTCTCCTACAATGAGCAGTTCTTC. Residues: CASSVSTGRAFSYNEQFF.

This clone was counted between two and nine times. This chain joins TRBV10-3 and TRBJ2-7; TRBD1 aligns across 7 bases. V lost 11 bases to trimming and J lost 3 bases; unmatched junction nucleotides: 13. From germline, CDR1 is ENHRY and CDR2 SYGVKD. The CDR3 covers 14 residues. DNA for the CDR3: TGTGCCGCCGGAGGTGGGGACAGCGGCTACGAGCAGTACTTC. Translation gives CAAGGGDSGYEQYF.

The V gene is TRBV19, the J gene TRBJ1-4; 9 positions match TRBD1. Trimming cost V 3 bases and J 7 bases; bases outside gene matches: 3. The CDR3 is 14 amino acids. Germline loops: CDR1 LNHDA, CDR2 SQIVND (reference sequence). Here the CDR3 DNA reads TGTGCCAGTAGTATCCGGGACAGGGTTGAAAAACTGTTTTTT. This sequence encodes CASSIRDRVEKLFF.

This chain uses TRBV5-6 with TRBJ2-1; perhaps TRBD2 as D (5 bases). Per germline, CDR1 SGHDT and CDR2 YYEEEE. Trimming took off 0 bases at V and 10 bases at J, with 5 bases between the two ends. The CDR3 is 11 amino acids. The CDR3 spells CASSLAGEQFF. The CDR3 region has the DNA TGTGCCAGCAGCTTGGCGGGGGAGCAGTTCTTC.

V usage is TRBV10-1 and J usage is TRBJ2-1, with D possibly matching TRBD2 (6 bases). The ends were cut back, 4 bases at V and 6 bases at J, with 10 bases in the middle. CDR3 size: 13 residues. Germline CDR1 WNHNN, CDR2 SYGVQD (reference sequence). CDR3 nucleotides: TGCGCCAGCAGTGGCGTGGGGGGCAATGAGCAGTTCTTC. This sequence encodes CASSGVGGNEQFF.

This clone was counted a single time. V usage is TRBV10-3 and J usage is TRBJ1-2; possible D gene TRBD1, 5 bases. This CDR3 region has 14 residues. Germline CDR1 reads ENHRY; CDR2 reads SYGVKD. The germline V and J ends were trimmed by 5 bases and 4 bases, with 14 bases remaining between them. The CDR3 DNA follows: TGTGCCATCAGTAGGGGAGGGGAAGGCTATGGCTACACCTTC. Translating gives CAISRGGEGYGYTF.

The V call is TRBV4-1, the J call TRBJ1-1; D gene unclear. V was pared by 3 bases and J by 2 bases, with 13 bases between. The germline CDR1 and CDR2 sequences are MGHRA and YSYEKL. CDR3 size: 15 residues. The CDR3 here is CASSHDISGNTEAFF. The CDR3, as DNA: TGCGCCAGCAGCCACGACATAAGCGGAAACACTGAAGCTTTCTTT.

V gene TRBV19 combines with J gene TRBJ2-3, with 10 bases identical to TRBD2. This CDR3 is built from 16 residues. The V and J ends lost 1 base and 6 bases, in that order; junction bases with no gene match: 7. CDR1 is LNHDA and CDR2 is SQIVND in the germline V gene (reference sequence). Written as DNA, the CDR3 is TGTGCCAGTAGTATAGGAATAGCGGGGGGTGCCGATACGCAGTATTTT. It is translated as CASSIGIAGGADTQYF.

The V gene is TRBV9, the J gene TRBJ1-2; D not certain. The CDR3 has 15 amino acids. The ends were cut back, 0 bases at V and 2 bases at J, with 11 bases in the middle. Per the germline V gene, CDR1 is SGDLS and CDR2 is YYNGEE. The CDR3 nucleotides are TGTGCCAGCAGCGTAGGCCCAGATCCGAACTATGGCTACACCTTC. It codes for CASSVGPDPNYGYTF.

DNA for the CDR3: TGTGCCAGCAGCCAATCCCAGGCGGGAAACACCATATATTTT. Protein sequence: CASSQSQAGNTIYF. V gene TRBV16 combines with J gene TRBJ1-3, with D unresolved. The CDR3 is 14 residues long. V lost 0 bases and J lost 4, with 7 bases in between. Germline V CDR1 and CDR2: KGHSY, FQNENV.

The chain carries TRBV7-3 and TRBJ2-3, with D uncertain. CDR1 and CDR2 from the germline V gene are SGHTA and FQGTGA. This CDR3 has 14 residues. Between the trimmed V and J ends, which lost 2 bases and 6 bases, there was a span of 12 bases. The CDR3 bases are TGTGCCAGCAGCTTAGGCCTACAGACCGATACGCAGTATTTT. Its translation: CASSLGLQTDTQYF.

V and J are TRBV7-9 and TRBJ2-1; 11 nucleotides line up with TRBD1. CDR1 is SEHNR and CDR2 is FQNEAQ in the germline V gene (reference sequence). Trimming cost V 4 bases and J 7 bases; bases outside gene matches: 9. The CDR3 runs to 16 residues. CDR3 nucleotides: TGTGCCAGCAGCTACACCGGGACAGGGGGAAATAATGAGCAGTTCTTC. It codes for CASSYTGTGGNNEQFF.

The CDR3 bases are TGTGCCAGCAGCCAGGGACAGGGTATGTTCCACGAGCAGTACTTC. Its translation: CASSQGQGMFHEQYF. This sequence joins TRBV6-6 and TRBJ2-7, with TRBD1 identical over 9 bases. The CDR3 is made up of 15 amino acids. The trim removed 6 bases at V and 5 bases at J, leaving 11 bases unmatched. In germline, CDR1 is MNHNY, CDR2 SVGAGI (reference sequence).

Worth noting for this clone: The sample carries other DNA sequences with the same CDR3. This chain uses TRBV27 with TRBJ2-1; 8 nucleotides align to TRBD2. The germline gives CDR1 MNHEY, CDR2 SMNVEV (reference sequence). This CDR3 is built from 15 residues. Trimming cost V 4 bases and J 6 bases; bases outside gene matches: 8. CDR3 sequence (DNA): TGTGCCAGCAGTTCCACTAGCGGAGGGGCCAATGAGCAGTTCTTC. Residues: CASSSTSGGANEQFF.

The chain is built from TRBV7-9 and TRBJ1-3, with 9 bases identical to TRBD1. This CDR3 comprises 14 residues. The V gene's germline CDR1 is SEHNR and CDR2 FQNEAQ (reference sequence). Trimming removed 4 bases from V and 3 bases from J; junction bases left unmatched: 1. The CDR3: CASSWTGVGNTIYF. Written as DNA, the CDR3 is TGTGCCAGCAGCTGGACAGGGGTTGGAAACACCATATATTTT.

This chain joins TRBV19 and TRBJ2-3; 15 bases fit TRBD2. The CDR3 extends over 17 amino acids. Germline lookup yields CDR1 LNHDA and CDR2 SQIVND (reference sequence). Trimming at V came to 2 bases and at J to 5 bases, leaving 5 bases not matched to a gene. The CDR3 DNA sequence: TGTGCCAGTAGTATAAGGACTAGCGGGGGGGCCGGAGATACGCAGTATTTT. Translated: CASSIRTSGGAGDTQYF.

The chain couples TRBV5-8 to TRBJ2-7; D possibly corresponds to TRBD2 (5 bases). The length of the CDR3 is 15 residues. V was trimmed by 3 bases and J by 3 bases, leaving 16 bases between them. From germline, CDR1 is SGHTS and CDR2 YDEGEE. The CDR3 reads CASSYGIRKGYEQYF. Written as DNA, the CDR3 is TGTGCCAGCAGCTACGGGATACGGAAAGGCTACGAGCAGTACTTC.

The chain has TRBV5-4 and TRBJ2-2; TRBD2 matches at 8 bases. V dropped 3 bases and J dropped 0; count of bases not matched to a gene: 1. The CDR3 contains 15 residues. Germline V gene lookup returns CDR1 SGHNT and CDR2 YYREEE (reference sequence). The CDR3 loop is CASSSGLANTGELFF. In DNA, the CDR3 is TGTGCCAGCAGCTCGGGACTAGCGAACACCGGGGAGCTGTTTTTT.

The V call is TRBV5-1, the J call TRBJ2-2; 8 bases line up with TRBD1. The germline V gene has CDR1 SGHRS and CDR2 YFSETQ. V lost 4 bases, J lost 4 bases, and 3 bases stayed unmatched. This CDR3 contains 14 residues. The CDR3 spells CASSLGQGTGELFF. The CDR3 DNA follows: TGCGCCAGCAGCCTAGGACAGGGCACCGGGGAGCTGTTTTTT.

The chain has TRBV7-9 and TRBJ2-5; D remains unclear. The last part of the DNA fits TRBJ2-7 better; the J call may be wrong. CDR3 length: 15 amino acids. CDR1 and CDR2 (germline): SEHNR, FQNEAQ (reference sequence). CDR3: CASSSSGSYSYEQYF. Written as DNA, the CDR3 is TGTGCCAGCAGCTCATCAGGTTCTTACTCCTACGAGCAGTACTTC.

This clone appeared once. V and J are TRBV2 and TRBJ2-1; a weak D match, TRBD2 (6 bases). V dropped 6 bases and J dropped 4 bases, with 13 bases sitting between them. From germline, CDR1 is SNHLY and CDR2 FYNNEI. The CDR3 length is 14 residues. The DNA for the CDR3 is TGTGCCAGCAGCCGACTAGACCTTTACAATGAGCAGTTCTTC. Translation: CASSRLDLYNEQFF.